This T cell receptor beta chain was documented in a study of vaccination effects on CD4 cells after COVID-19. Study-level points and caveats: In the late period after vaccination, infection- and vaccine-induced clones contracted markedly.

Points on this clone: Its antigen remains unidentified.

Before any sequencing was done, the ViraFEST assay used viral peptide pools to expand antigen-specific CD4+ T cells. Investigators separated out CD4+ T cells once around 10 days of culture had passed. Vaccinated participants had no history of SARS-CoV-2 infection and tested negative for nucleocapsid antibodies. On both days 3 and 7, half of the culture medium was replaced with IL-2 medium. Produced via immunoSEQ multiplex PCR; TCRdb's table is partial and in-frame only. In the table there are roughly 65,000 clones, approximately 76% of which are singletons. Sequenced material: CD4+ T cells from PBMCs cultured with HCoV-NL63 spike peptides, taken before COVID-19 vaccination. This TCR derives from a human donor who received a COVID-19 vaccine.

CDR3 sequence reads: CASSANRQGSGNTIYF. The CDR3 nucleotides are TGTGCCAGCTCAGCAAATCGACAGGGCTCTGGAAACACCATATATTTT. The rearrangement links TRBV18 to TRBJ1-3, with TRBD1 matching 7 bases. Per germline, CDR1 KGHSH and CDR2 LQKENI. There are 16 residues in the CDR3. V shed 5 bases, J shed 0 bases, and the junction held 7 bases outside the gene matches. Full variable domain (rest looked up from reference TRBV18 and TRBJ1-3): NAGVMQNPRHLVRRRGQEARLRCSPMKGHSHVYWYRQLPEEGLKFMVYLQKENIIDESGMPKERFSAEFPKEGPSILRIQQVVRGDSAAYFCASSANRQGSGNTIYFGEGSWLTVV.